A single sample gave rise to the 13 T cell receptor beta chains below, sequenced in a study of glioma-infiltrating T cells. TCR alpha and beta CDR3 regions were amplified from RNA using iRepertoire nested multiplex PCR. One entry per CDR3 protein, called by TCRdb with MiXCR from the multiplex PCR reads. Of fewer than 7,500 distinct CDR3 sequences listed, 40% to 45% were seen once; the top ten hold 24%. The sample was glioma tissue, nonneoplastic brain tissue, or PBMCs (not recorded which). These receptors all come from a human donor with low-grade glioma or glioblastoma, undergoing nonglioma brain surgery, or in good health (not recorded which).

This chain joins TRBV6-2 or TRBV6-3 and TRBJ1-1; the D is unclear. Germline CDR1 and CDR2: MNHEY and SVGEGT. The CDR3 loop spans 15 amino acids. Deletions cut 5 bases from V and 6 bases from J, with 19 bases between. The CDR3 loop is CASSPERLERAEAFF. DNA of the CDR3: TGTGCCAGCAGTCCCGAGAGGTTGGAAAGAGCTGAAGCTTTCTTT.

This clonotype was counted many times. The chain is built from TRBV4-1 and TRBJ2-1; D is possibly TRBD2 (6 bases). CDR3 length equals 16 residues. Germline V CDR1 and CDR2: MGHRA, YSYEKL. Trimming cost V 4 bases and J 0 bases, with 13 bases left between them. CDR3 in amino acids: CASSRSGTGSYNEQFF. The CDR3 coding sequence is TGCGCCAGCAGCCGATCCGGGACTGGCTCCTACAATGAGCAGTTCTTC.

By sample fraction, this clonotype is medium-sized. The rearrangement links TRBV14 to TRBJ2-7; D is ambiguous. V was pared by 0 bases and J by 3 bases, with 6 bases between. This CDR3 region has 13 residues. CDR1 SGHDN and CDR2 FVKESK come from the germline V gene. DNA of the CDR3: TGTGCCAGCAGCCAAGATCCGATCTACGAGCAGTACTTC. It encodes CASSQDPIYEQYF.

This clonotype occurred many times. CDR3 amino acids: CASSVKGVNTEAFF. The CDR3 DNA sequence: TGTGCCAGCAGCGTTAAGGGAGTTAACACTGAAGCTTTCTTT. The V and J genes are TRBV9 and TRBJ1-1; D is unresolved. Deletions cut 2 bases from V and 2 bases from J, with 10 bases between. CDR1 and CDR2 from the germline V gene are SGDLS and YYNGEE. CDR3 size: 14 residues.

This chain's CDR3 is CASSLSAQGVNNSPLHF. Written as DNA, the CDR3 is TGTGCCAGCAGTTTGTCAGCCCAGGGGGTTAATAATTCACCCCTCCACTTT. This chain joins TRBV27 and TRBJ1-6, with TRBD1 identical over 7 bases. Per germline, CDR1 MNHEY and CDR2 SMNVEV (reference sequence). This CDR3 comprises 17 residues. V gave up 3 bases and J gave up 5 bases; unmatched junction bases: 10.

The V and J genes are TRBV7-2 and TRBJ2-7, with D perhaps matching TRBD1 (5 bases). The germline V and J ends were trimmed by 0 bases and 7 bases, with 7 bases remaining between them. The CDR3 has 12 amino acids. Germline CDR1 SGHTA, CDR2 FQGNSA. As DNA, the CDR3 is TGTGCCAGCAGCTTAGCGGGGCAAGAGCAGTACTTC. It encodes CASSLAGQEQYF. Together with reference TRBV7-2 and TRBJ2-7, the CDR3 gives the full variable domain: GAGVSQSPSNKVTEKGKDVELRCDPISGHTALYWYRQSLGQGLEFLIYFQGNSAPDKSGLPSDRFSAERTGGSVSTLTIQRTQQEDSAVYLCASSLAGQEQYFGPGTRLTVT.

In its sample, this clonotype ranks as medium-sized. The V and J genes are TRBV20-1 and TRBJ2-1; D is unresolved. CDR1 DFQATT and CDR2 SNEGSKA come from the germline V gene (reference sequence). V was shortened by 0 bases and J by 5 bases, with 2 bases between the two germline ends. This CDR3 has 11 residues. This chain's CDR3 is CSAREDNEQFF. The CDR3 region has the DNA TGCAGTGCTAGAGAGGACAATGAGCAGTTCTTC.

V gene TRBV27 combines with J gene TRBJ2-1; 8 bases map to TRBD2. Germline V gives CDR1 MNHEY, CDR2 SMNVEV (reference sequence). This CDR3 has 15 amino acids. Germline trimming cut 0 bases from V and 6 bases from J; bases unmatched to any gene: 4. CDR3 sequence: CASSLSGGGPNEQFF. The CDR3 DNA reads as TGTGCCAGCAGTTTATCCGGGGGGGGGCCCAATGAGCAGTTCTTC.

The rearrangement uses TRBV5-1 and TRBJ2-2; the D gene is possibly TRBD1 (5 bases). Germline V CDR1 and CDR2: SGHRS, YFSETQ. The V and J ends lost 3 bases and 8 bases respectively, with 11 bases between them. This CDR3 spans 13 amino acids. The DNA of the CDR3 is TGCGCCAGCAGCTCGGACACGGAGGGGGAGCTGTTTTTT. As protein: CASSSDTEGELFF. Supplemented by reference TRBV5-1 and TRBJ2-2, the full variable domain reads KAGVTQTPRYLIKTRGQQVTLSCSPISGHRSVSWYQQTPGQGLQFLFEYFSETQRNKGNFPGRFSGRQFSNSRSEMNVSTLELGDSALYLCASSSDTEGELFFGEGSRLTVL.

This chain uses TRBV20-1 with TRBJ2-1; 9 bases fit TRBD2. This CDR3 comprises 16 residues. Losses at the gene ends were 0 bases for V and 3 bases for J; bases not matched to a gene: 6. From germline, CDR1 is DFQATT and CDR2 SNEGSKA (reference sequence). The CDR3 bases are TGCAGTGCTAGAGATACTAAGACTAGCGGCTACAATGAGCAGTTCTTC. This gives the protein CSARDTKTSGYNEQFF.

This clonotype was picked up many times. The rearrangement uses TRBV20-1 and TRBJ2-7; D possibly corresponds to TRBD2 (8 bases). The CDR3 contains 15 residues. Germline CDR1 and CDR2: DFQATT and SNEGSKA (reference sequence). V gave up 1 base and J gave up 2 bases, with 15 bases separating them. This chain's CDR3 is CSARGVAGQTYEQYF. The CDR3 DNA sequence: TGCAGTGCTAGAGGGGTAGCGGGACAGACCTACGAGCAGTACTTC.

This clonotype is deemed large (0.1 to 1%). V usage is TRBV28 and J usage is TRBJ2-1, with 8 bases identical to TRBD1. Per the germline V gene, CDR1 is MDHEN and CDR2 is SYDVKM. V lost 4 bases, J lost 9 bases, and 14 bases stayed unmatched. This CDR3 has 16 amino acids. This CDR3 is CASSSSGGEDVAEQFF. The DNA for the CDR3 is TGTGCCAGCAGTTCTTCAGGGGGCGAAGATGTAGCTGAGCAGTTCTTC.

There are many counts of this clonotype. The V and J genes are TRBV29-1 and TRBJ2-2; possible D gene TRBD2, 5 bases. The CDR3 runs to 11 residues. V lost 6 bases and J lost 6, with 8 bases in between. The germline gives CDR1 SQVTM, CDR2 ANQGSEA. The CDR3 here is CSVGDAGELFF. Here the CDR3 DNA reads TGCAGCGTCGGGGATGCCGGGGAGCTGTTTTTT.